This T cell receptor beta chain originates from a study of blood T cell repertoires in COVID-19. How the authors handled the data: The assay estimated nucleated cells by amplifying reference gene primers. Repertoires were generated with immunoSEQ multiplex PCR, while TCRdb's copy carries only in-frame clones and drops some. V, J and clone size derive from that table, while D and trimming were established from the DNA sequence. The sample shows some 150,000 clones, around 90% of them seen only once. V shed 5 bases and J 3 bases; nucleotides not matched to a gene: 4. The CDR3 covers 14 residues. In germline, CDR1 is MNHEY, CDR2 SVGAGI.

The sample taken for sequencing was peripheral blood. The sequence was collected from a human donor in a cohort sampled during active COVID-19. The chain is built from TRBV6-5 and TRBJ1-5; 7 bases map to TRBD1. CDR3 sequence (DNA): TGTGCCAGCAGTCGGACAGGTATCAATCAGCCCCAGCATTTT. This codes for CASSRTGINQPQHF.